Each of the 29 T cell receptor beta chains below was sequenced from the same sample in a study of cytomegalovirus exposure and HLA in healthy donors (dated by TCRdb to 2016 to 2017). Receptor libraries were prepared by the immunoSEQ multiplex PCR assay. For the multiplex PCR, a mixture combining 60 forward primers for TCR Vbeta segments and 13 reverse primers for TCR Jbeta segments was used. TCRdb retrieved this table from immuneACCESS and kept in-frame rearrangements only. Not all clones are present; in checked studies, unresolved V genes account for under half, and no reason is known for the remainder. The sample table lists about 160,000 clones, roughly two thirds of them with a count of one. Jointly, the top ten make up under 3.5% of the sample. Sequencing used PBMCs. The receptors here all came from a woman aged 25 to 39 in good health and CMV-seronegative.

The rearrangement joins TRBV7-9 to TRBJ1-2; 11 nucleotides line up with TRBD1. Trimming cost V 8 bases and J 7 bases; bases outside gene matches: 9. The CDR3 is 14 residues long. Germline V gene lookup returns CDR1 SEHNR and CDR2 FQNEAQ (reference sequence). Here the CDR3 reads CASGLTDRGLGYTF. For the CDR3, the DNA is TGTGCCAGCGGCCTCACGGACAGGGGGCTTGGCTACACCTTC. The complete variable domain, with remaining parts taken from reference TRBV7-9 and TRBJ1-2, reads DTGVSQNPRHKITKRGQNVTFRCDPISEHNRLYWYRQTLGQGPEFLTYFQNEAQLEKSRLLSDRFSAERPKGSFSTLEIQRTEQGDSAMYLCASGLTDRGLGYTFGSGTRLTVV.

A word on this clone: A read error may produce the germline difference seen at one junction end. The gene calls are TRBV4-2 and TRBJ1-1, with D unclear. The CDR3 runs to 14 residues. Looked up from germline, CDR1 is LGHNA and CDR2 is YNFKEQ. The CDR3: CASSEEYTNTEAFF. The DNA of the CDR3 is TGTGCCAGCAGCGAAGAATACACGAACACTGAAGCTTTCTTT.

The CDR3 DNA follows: TGTGCCAGCAGTTCTCTCGACGGACATAATGAAAAACTGTTTTTT. This encodes CASSSLDGHNEKLFF. V gene TRBV5-6 combines with J gene TRBJ1-4, with D perhaps matching TRBD1 (5 bases). The germline V and J ends were trimmed by 5 bases and 4 bases, with 15 bases remaining between them. Germline V lookup: CDR1 SGHDT, CDR2 YYEEEE. The CDR3 runs 15 residues.

This sequence joins TRBV6-6 and TRBJ1-2; D unresolved. The germline CDR1 and CDR2 sequences are MNHNY and SVGAGI (reference sequence). Trimming pared 6 bases from V and 7 bases from J, leaving 15 bases between. The CDR3 contains 13 residues. DNA for the CDR3: TGTGCCAGCAGGCCCCGTGAGGCTGCTGGCTACACCTTC. It specifies CASRPREAAGYTF.

In this sample, this clone turned up a few times. V usage is TRBV7-8 and J usage is TRBJ1-5; D is unclear. Trimming took off 5 bases at V and 2 bases at J, with 13 bases between the two ends. The CDR3 is made up of 15 amino acids. The germline gives CDR1 SGHVS, CDR2 FQNEAQ. The CDR3 spells CASSPLARGNQPQHF. CDR3 nucleotide sequence: TGTGCCAGCAGCCCGCTAGCGAGGGGCAATCAGCCCCAGCATTTT.

The chain carries TRBV9 and TRBJ2-5; 13 positions match TRBD2. After removal of 0 bases from V and 2 bases from J, the junction contained 7 bases not matched to a gene. The CDR3 is 18 residues long. The germline gives CDR1 SGDLS, CDR2 YYNGEE. DNA for the CDR3: TGTGCCAGCAGCGTAGGGAGTGGGACTAGCGGGACACAAGAGACCCAGTACTTC. Protein sequence: CASSVGSGTSGTQETQYF. The full variable domain, in which reference TRBV9 and TRBJ2-5 provide the parts outside the CDR3, is DSGVTQTPKHLITATGQRVTLRCSPRSGDLSVYWYQQSLDQGLQFLIQYYNGEERAKGNILERFSAQQFPDLHSELNLSSLELGDSALYFCASSVGSGTSGTQETQYFGPGTRLLVL.

This sequence joins TRBV19 and TRBJ2-3; D is perhaps TRBD1 (6 bases). The V end lost 2 bases, the J end lost 3 bases, and 9 bases lay between the germline ends. CDR1 is LNHDA and CDR2 is SQIVND in the germline V gene (reference sequence). The CDR3 consists of 14 residues. For the CDR3, the DNA is TGTGCCAGTAGTATATACAGGGAGACAGATACGCAGTATTTT. Translating it yields CASSIYRETDTQYF.

The genes are TRBV5-4 and TRBJ2-3; 9 bases line up with TRBD2. V lost 4 bases, J lost 1 base, and 7 bases stayed unmatched. Per germline, CDR1 SGHNT and CDR2 YYREEE (reference sequence). The CDR3 contains 16 residues. The CDR3 loop reads CASSHQSSGGTDTQYF. CDR3 bases: TGTGCCAGCAGCCACCAATCTAGCGGGGGCACAGATACGCAGTATTTT.

V usage is TRBV7-9 and J usage is TRBJ2-6, with a possible D match to TRBD1 (6 bases). In germline, CDR1 is SEHNR, CDR2 FQNEAQ (reference sequence). Trimming took 10 bases from V and 0 from J, leaving 16 bases between them. The CDR3 is made up of 16 amino acids. The CDR3 DNA reads as TGTGCCACCATAGACAGGACTTACTCTGGGGCCAACGTCCTGACTTTC. Translation: CATIDRTYSGANVLTF. The whole variable domain, remainder taken from reference TRBV7-9 and TRBJ2-6, is DTGVSQNPRHKITKRGQNVTFRCDPISEHNRLYWYRQTLGQGPEFLTYFQNEAQLEKSRLLSDRFSAERPKGSFSTLEIQRTEQGDSAMYLCATIDRTYSGANVLTFGAGSRLTVL.

This chain links TRBV28 with TRBJ1-2; D is perhaps TRBD1 (5 bases). In germline, CDR1 is MDHEN, CDR2 SYDVKM. V was shortened by 7 bases and J by 7 bases, with 28 bases between the two germline ends. This CDR3 region has 17 residues. CDR3 nucleotides: TGTGCCAGCATCCAAACTCCCCAGGCAGGGTTCTTAGGTGGCTACACCTTC. Amino acid sequence: CASIQTPQAGFLGGYTF.

This clone was seen a handful of times. The V gene is TRBV5-1, the J gene TRBJ2-1; possible D gene TRBD1, 6 bases. Germline assignment: CDR1 SGHRS and CDR2 YFSETQ. The V end lost 0 bases, the J end lost 7 bases, and 14 bases lay between the germline ends. CDR3 size: 15 residues. CDR3 residues: CASSLVPGEVNEQFF. CDR3 DNA sequence: TGCGCCAGCAGCTTGGTCCCAGGGGAAGTAAATGAGCAGTTCTTC.

This clone was detected ten times or more. The rearrangement uses TRBV7-8 and TRBJ1-3, with D maybe TRBD1 (5 bases). V lost 3 bases and J lost 3, with 9 bases in between. The CDR3 totals 14 residues. CDR1 SGHVS and CDR2 FQNEAQ come from the germline V gene. The CDR3, as DNA: TGTGCCAGCAGCTTCGGGACTGATGGAAACACCATATATTTT. Its translation: CASSFGTDGNTIYF.

The CDR3 reads CASSPNRNSPLHF. CDR3 nucleotide sequence: TGTGCCAGCTCACCAAACAGAAATTCACCCCTCCACTTT. The chain carries TRBV18 and TRBJ1-6; D gene unclear. V lost 2 bases and J lost 7, with 6 bases in between. Germline V gene sequence: CDR1 KGHSH, CDR2 LQKENI. The CDR3 has 13 residues.

This chain connects TRBV6-5 to TRBJ2-2, with a tentative D call TRBD2 (6 bases). The ends were cut back, 0 bases at V and 7 bases at J, with 9 bases in the middle. This CDR3 comprises 14 residues. Germline loops: CDR1 MNHEY, CDR2 SVGAGI. CDR3 bases: TGTGCCAGCAGTTACTCTAGCGGTATCGGGGAGCTGTTTTTT. Protein sequence: CASSYSSGIGELFF.

V gene TRBV6-1 combines with J gene TRBJ2-7; tentatively, D is TRBD2 (6 bases). This CDR3 has 14 amino acids. V lost 5 bases, J lost 7 bases, and 18 bases lay in between. CDR1 MNHNS and CDR2 SASEGT come from the germline V gene. CDR3 bases: TGTGCCAGCAGTCCCCGGGACTCGTCGGGGGAGCAGTACTTC. Its translation is CASSPRDSSGEQYF.

This clone was counted a few times. The chain has TRBV29-1 and TRBJ1-4; D unresolved. From germline, CDR1 is SQVTM and CDR2 ANQGSEA. Trimming removed 6 bases at V and 7 bases at J, with 12 bases between. This CDR3 region has 12 residues. The DNA for the CDR3 is TGCAGCGTGAGGGAGAGGAGTGAAAAACTGTTTTTT. Translating gives CSVRERSEKLFF.

The chain links TRBV6-1 to TRBJ1-3, with D possibly TRBD1 on 6 matching bases. The CDR3 contains 15 residues. CDR1 is MNHNS, CDR2 SASEGT, per germline. V lost 1 base to trimming and J lost 4 bases, with 11 bases between them. CDR3 residues: CASSEVRTVGNTIYF. CDR3 nucleotides: TGTGCCAGCAGTGAAGTCCGGACAGTCGGAAACACCATATATTTT.

The V and J genes are TRBV19 and TRBJ2-2, with D unresolved. CDR1 is LNHDA, CDR2 SQIVND, per germline (reference sequence). The CDR3 has 13 amino acids. The V end lost 6 bases, the J end lost 1 base, and 6 bases lay between the germline ends. This chain's CDR3 is CASSQVNTGELFF. CDR3 coding DNA: TGTGCCAGTAGCCAGGTGAACACCGGGGAGCTGTTTTTT.

The chain carries TRBV7-6 and TRBJ2-3; D possibly corresponds to TRBD1 (6 bases). V lost 4 bases, J lost 0 bases, and 17 bases lay in between. Germline V gene data show CDR1 as SGHVS and CDR2 as FNYEAQ. The CDR3 sequence is 17 residues long. The CDR3 region is CASSSAFGGLSTDTQYF. The CDR3, as DNA: TGTGCCAGCAGCTCTGCGTTTGGGGGCCTAAGCACAGATACGCAGTATTTT.

The rearrangement uses TRBV5-6 and TRBJ2-1, with D possibly matching TRBD1 (6 bases). The CDR3 covers 14 residues. Trimming removed 3 bases at V and 7 bases at J, with 14 bases between. Germline V gene lookup returns CDR1 SGHDT and CDR2 YYEEEE. This chain's CDR3 is CASSYQQGWNEQFF. DNA for the CDR3: TGTGCCAGCAGCTATCAACAGGGTTGGAATGAGCAGTTCTTC.

The chain combines TRBV18 with TRBJ2-3; no clear D gene. V lost 3 bases, J lost 5 bases, and 9 bases lay in between. The CDR3 length is 13 residues. Germline lookup yields CDR1 KGHSH and CDR2 LQKENI. The CDR3 coding sequence is TGTGCCAGCTCACCCTTCACCGGAGATACGCAGTATTTT. This sequence encodes CASSPFTGDTQYF. The full variable domain, its missing parts supplied by reference TRBV18 and TRBJ2-3, is NAGVMQNPRHLVRRRGQEARLRCSPMKGHSHVYWYRQLPEEGLKFMVYLQKENIIDESGMPKERFSAEFPKEGPSILRIQQVVRGDSAAYFCASSPFTGDTQYFGPGTRLTVL.

CDR3 nucleotide sequence: TGCGCCAGCAGCCCTGAGCTCGGGACTAGCGGGGTTCTCTCAGGTTCAAATGAGCAGTTCTTC. Translated: CASSPELGTSGVLSGSNEQFF. The gene calls are TRBV4-3 and TRBJ2-1; 13 bases agree with TRBD2. Per germline, CDR1 LGHNA and CDR2 YSLEER. The V segment lost 4 bases and the J segment 7 bases; nucleotides outside the gene matches: 22. The CDR3 sequence is 21 residues long.

The V call is TRBV7-9, the J call TRBJ2-3; D perhaps matches TRBD1 (6 bases). The CDR3 consists of 14 residues. Trimming removed 5 bases from V and 2 bases from J, with 11 bases in between. From germline, CDR1 is SEHNR and CDR2 FQNEAQ (reference sequence). The CDR3 spells CASSPGHTTDTQYF. DNA of the CDR3: TGTGCCAGCAGCCCGGGACACACCACAGATACGCAGTATTTT.

This chain uses TRBV10-2 with TRBJ2-7, with D possibly TRBD2 on 6 matching bases. V was pared by 2 bases and J by 2 bases, with 19 bases between. The germline V gene encodes CDR1 WSHSY and CDR2 SAAADI. CDR3 length equals 17 residues. This chain's CDR3 is CASSENVWGDATYEQYF. CDR3 nucleotide sequence: TGCGCCAGCAGTGAGAACGTGTGGGGGGACGCCACCTACGAGCAGTACTTC.

The chain employs TRBV28 and TRBJ2-6; 8 positions match TRBD1. Trimming at V came to 3 bases and at J to 3 bases, leaving 13 bases not matched to a gene. The CDR3 extends over 19 amino acids. The germline V gene has CDR1 MDHEN and CDR2 SYDVKM. CDR3 region: CASSFPDRATSYGANVLTF. As DNA, the CDR3 is TGTGCCAGCAGTTTCCCGGACAGGGCCACGTCTTATGGGGCCAACGTCCTGACTTTC.

The genes are TRBV28 and TRBJ1-1; D uncertain. The germline CDR1 and CDR2 sequences are MDHEN and SYDVKM. The V and J ends lost 5 bases and 6 bases respectively, with 19 bases between them. The length of the CDR3 is 15 residues. The CDR3 nucleotides read TGTGCCAGCAGTCAAGTCGAAAAGAGGATCGCTGAAGCTTTCTTT. Protein sequence: CASSQVEKRIAEAFF.

This clone was seen a few times. The chain uses TRBV5-4 and TRBJ1-5; no definite D call. Germline CDR1 is SGHNT and CDR2 is YYREEE (reference sequence). The CDR3 length is 13 residues. V was cut by 0 bases and J by 7 bases, with 8 bases left in between. The CDR3 reads CASSLEYGQPQHF. The CDR3, as DNA: TGTGCCAGCAGCTTGGAGTACGGGCAGCCCCAGCATTTT.

The V gene is TRBV28, the J gene TRBJ1-3; D call uncertain. V was trimmed by 1 base and J by 0 bases, leaving 13 bases between them. The V gene's germline CDR1 is MDHEN and CDR2 SYDVKM. CDR3 size: 17 residues. CDR3 coding DNA: TGTGCCAGCAGTTTATCTTACCTATTTAGCTCTGGAAACACCATATATTTT. Encoded protein: CASSLSYLFSSGNTIYF.

The chain joins TRBV14 to TRBJ1-2, with unresolved D. This CDR3 is 13 amino acids long. V was cut by 0 bases and J by 4 bases, with 6 bases left in between. Germline CDR1 is SGHDN and CDR2 is FVKESK. CDR3 DNA: TGTGCCAGCAGCCAAGATCTCGGCTATGGCTACACCTTC. Its translation: CASSQDLGYGYTF.